This entry describes one T cell receptor (beta chain). These data come from a study of blood T cell repertoires in COVID-19. In the study overall: Acute-phase and convalescent COVID-19 samples originated in the United States, Italy and Spain. T cells, B-cell-depleted T cells, or PBMCs supplied cDNA or gDNA.

As handled by the study authors: Quantification of nucleated cells was approximated via reference gene primer amplification. The table came from immunoSEQ multiplex PCR; TCRdb's copy has only in-frame clones and leaves some out. That table furnishes V, J and clone size, whereas the DNA furnished D and trimming. The sample includes under 75,000 clones, roughly three quarters of them seen just once. CDR1 is SNHLY, CDR2 FYNNEI, per germline. Trimming left V 7 bases short and J 8 bases short, with 14 bases between. This CDR3 has 13 residues. The chain couples TRBV2 to TRBJ1-4, with unresolved D. The sequence was collected from a woman of 80 years or more with acute or convalescent COVID-19. Sequencing input: peripheral blood. The DNA of the CDR3 is TGTGCCAGCAAGCCCGATAAATGGGAAAAACTGTTTTTT. Translated: CASKPDKWEKLFF.